One sample yielded the 21 T cell receptor beta chains listed below, sequenced in a study of beta chain features in type 1 diabetes. Study observations and caveats: Shorter TCRB CDR3s, moderately but significantly so, marked every one of the four CD4+ subsets in Type 1 diabetes patients.

These receptors lack a known antigen. Sequenced material consisted of expressed TCRB transcripts (all of the isolated RNA was reverse transcribed). Libraries were prepared by immunoSEQ multiplex PCR; TCRdb keeps only in-frame clonotypes and omits some of them. Here the sample spans some 370,000 clones, around 10% being singletons. Sequenced material: central memory CD4+ T cells from blood. Receptors were obtained from a young man with type 1 diabetes.

This clone was counted ten times or more. The sample has other DNA sequences that encode this CDR3 too. The chain combines TRBV6-5 with TRBJ2-5; 13 bases agree with TRBD2. CDR3 size: 15 residues. With V trimmed by 5 bases and J by 5 bases, 5 bases remained unmatched. Germline CDR1 reads MNHEY; CDR2 reads SVGAGI. CDR3 nucleotides: TGTGCCAGCAGTCCACTAGCGGGGGGGGGCGAGACCCAGTACTTC. Its translation: CASSPLAGGGETQYF.

The V gene is TRBV11-1, the J gene TRBJ2-7, with a weak D call TRBD1 (6 bases). Trimming shortened V by 1 base and J by 3 bases, and 16 bases separated the two germline ends. Germline-derived CDR1 and CDR2 are SGHAT and FQDESV (reference sequence). The CDR3 contains 16 residues. The CDR3 sequence is CASSLGLAGAVYEQYF. CDR3 nucleotide sequence: TGTGCCAGCAGCTTAGGATTAGCAGGGGCCGTCTACGAGCAGTACTTC.

The genes are TRBV6-5 and TRBJ2-5, with 7 nucleotides matching TRBD2. Germline V gives CDR1 MNHEY, CDR2 SVGAGI. This CDR3 has 14 residues. Trimming at V came to 8 bases and at J to 5 bases, leaving 11 bases not matched to a gene. The DNA for the CDR3 is TGTGCCAGCGGCCGGAGCGGGAAGTCGGAGACCCAGTACTTC. It is translated as CASGRSGKSETQYF.

In this sample, this clone turned up a few times. The chain links TRBV29-1 to TRBJ1-2; D may be TRBD1 (6 bases). This CDR3 has 14 residues. With 6 bases removed from V and 6 bases from J, the gap between germline ends came to 20 bases. The germline V gene encodes CDR1 SQVTM and CDR2 ANQGSEA. Here the CDR3 DNA reads TGCAGCGTAAAAAGGGCCCGACAGGCCGATGGCTACACCTTC. Translating gives CSVKRARQADGYTF. Combining the CDR3 with reference TRBV29-1 and TRBJ1-2 gives the whole variable domain SAVISQKPSRDICQRGTSLTIQCQVDSQVTMMFWYRQQPGQSLTLIATANQGSEATYESGFVIDKFPISRPNLTFSTLTVSNMSPEDSSIYLCSVKRARQADGYTFGSGTRLTVV.

This clone has only a few counts. The CDR3 coding sequence is TGTGCCAGCATCCCAACCCAGGTGGACGTATATGGCTACACCTTC. Its protein product is CASIPTQVDVYGYTF. V and J are TRBV28 and TRBJ1-2; D gene ambiguous. The V gene's germline CDR1 is MDHEN and CDR2 SYDVKM. V was pared by 7 bases and J by 5 bases, with 20 bases between. This CDR3 is 15 amino acids long.

This clone was detected only a few times. CDR3 sequence (DNA): TGTGCCAGCAGCGTAGATTCCGGGATCTCCCGGCAGTACTTC. As protein: CASSVDSGISRQYF. The gene calls are TRBV9 and TRBJ2-7, with D perhaps matching TRBD2 (5 bases). Deletions cut 0 bases from V and 9 bases from J, with 16 bases between. The CDR3 spans 14 residues. Germline assignment: CDR1 SGDLS and CDR2 YYNGEE.

This clone was seen a few times. J is TRBJ1-2 and V is TRBV19, with TRBD1 as a possible D gene (6 bases). The CDR3 contains 15 residues. Germline CDR1 LNHDA, CDR2 SQIVND (reference sequence). Trimming removed 4 bases from V and 4 bases from J, with 16 bases in between. In nucleotides, the CDR3 is TGTGCCAGTAGTACAAGACAGGCTCCGGCCTATGGCTACACCTTC. The encoded protein is CASSTRQAPAYGYTF. The whole variable domain, filled in from reference TRBV19 and TRBJ1-2, reads DGGITQSPKYLFRKEGQNVTLSCEQNLNHDAMYWYRQDPGQGLRLIYYSQIVNDFQKGDIAEGYSVSREKKESFPLTVTSAQKNPTAFYLCASSTRQAPAYGYTFGSGTRLTVV.

The V gene is TRBV6-5, the J gene TRBJ2-7; no definite D call. CDR3 length: 16 residues. V was shortened by 0 bases and J by 0 bases, with 12 bases between the two germline ends. CDR1 is MNHEY and CDR2 is SVGAGI in the germline V gene. The CDR3, as DNA: TGTGCCAGCAGTTACTCGTCCCTCGGAAGCTCCTACGAGCAGTACTTC. The encoded protein is CASSYSSLGSSYEQYF.

This clone turned up a few times. The chain joins TRBV4-1 to TRBJ1-1, with no clear D. This CDR3 region has 18 residues. The germline CDR1 and CDR2 sequences are MGHRA and YSYEKL. V lost 0 bases, J lost 8 bases, and 25 bases lay in between. CDR3 amino acids: CASSQDRAWAGADGEAFF. CDR3 DNA sequence: TGCGCCAGCAGCCAAGATAGGGCCTGGGCGGGCGCTGATGGAGAAGCTTTCTTT.

The chain recombines TRBV19 with TRBJ2-3; 7 bases map to TRBD1. Trimming at V came to 3 bases and at J to 3 bases, leaving 6 bases not matched to a gene. Per germline, CDR1 LNHDA and CDR2 SQIVND (reference sequence). The CDR3 length is 15 residues. The CDR3 DNA sequence: TGTGCCAGTAGTATTGCGACAGGGAGAACAGATACGCAGTATTTT. Translating gives CASSIATGRTDTQYF.

There are a few counts of this clone. The rearrangement links TRBV5-1 to TRBJ1-3, with D possibly matching TRBD1 (5 bases). Trimming left V 0 bases short and J 0 bases short, with 16 bases between. Germline values: CDR1 SGHRS, CDR2 YFSETQ. The CDR3 length is 18 residues. The DNA of the CDR3 is TGCGCCAGCAGCTTGGGGACAACCATGTTAAGCTCTGGAAACACCATATATTTT. Translating gives CASSLGTTMLSSGNTIYF.

The rearrangement uses TRBV10-3 and TRBJ2-3, with TRBD2 matching over 10 bases. Germline V gene lookup returns CDR1 ENHRY and CDR2 SYGVKD. The CDR3 loop spans 15 amino acids. Unmatched junction bases numbered 3, after V lost 5 bases and J lost 1 base. The CDR3 DNA follows: TGTGCCATCAGTACTAGCGGGACTGGCACAGATACGCAGTATTTT. This sequence encodes CAISTSGTGTDTQYF.

The table lists this clone with a few counts. V is TRBV29-1 and J is TRBJ2-1; the match to TRBD1 covers 9 bases. There are 16 residues in the CDR3. In germline, CDR1 is SQVTM, CDR2 ANQGSEA. The trim removed 4 bases at V and 2 bases at J, leaving 9 bases unmatched. The CDR3 is CSVGGSRDRAYNEQFF. CDR3 bases: TGCAGCGTTGGGGGTTCCCGGGACAGGGCCTACAATGAGCAGTTCTTC.

This sequence joins TRBV5-1 and TRBJ2-5; D possibly corresponds to TRBD2 (5 bases). The end of the DNA is better explained by TRBJ2-7, so the J call may be wrong. Germline V gene sequence: CDR1 SGHRS, CDR2 YFSETQ. The CDR3 runs to 12 residues. The CDR3 here is CASSSGNFEQYF. In DNA, the CDR3 is TGCGCCAGCAGCTCGGGAAACTTCGAGCAGTACTTC.

This clone was detected a few times. The chain carries TRBV30 and TRBJ1-5; possible D gene TRBD1, 5 bases. This CDR3 comprises 13 residues. V shed 4 bases and J shed 6 bases, with 13 bases lying between them. Germline CDR1 reads GTSNPN; CDR2 reads SVGIG (reference sequence). This CDR3 reads CAWTRGVSQPQHF. The DNA for the CDR3 is TGTGCCTGGACCCGGGGGGTGAGTCAGCCCCAGCATTTT. The complete variable domain, with remaining parts taken from reference TRBV30 and TRBJ1-5, reads SQTIHQWPATLVQPVGSPLSLECTVEGTSNPNLYWYRQAAGRGLQLLFYSVGIGQISSEVPQNLSASRPQDRQFILSSKKLLLSDSGFYLCAWTRGVSQPQHFGDGTRLSIL.

This clone was seen only a few times. Distinct nucleotide sequences in the sample also encode this CDR3. The V and J genes are TRBV13 and TRBJ1-1; D gene ambiguous. Per germline, CDR1 PRHDT and CDR2 FYEKMQ (reference sequence). This CDR3 has 12 amino acids. V was pared by 3 bases and J by 2 bases, with 4 bases between. DNA of the CDR3: TGTGCCAGCAGCTTGAGAAACACTGAAGCTTTCTTT. This translates into CASSLRNTEAFF.

The chain has TRBV20-1 and TRBJ1-2; D unresolved. From germline, CDR1 is DFQATT and CDR2 SNEGSKA (reference sequence). Trimming stripped 2 bases from V and 2 bases from J, with 3 bases between. This CDR3 is built from 11 residues. DNA for the CDR3: TGCAGTGCTAGACCCAACTATGGCTACACCTTC. Its protein product is CSARPNYGYTF.

The V gene is TRBV28, the J gene TRBJ2-1; maybe TRBD1 (6 bases). V gave up 5 bases and J gave up 0 bases, with 11 bases separating them. The length of the CDR3 is 15 residues. Per germline, CDR1 MDHEN and CDR2 SYDVKM. The CDR3 DNA reads TGTGCCAGCAGTCGACAGGTGATCTCCTACAATGAGCAGTTCTTC. Translating gives CASSRQVISYNEQFF.

This clone was detected a few times. The V call is TRBV27, the J call TRBJ2-7, with TRBD1 matching 8 bases. This CDR3 is 16 amino acids long. After removal of 6 bases from V and 5 bases from J, the junction contained 15 bases not matched to a gene. From germline, CDR1 is MNHEY and CDR2 SMNVEV (reference sequence). The CDR3 sequence is CASRLTQDRAVHEQYF. The CDR3 DNA reads as TGTGCCAGCAGACTTACTCAGGACAGGGCAGTCCACGAGCAGTACTTC.

In its sample, this clone was seen a few times. The gene calls are TRBV6-5 and TRBJ2-3; possibly TRBD1 for D (5 bases). V lost 6 bases and J lost 3, with 10 bases in between. The CDR3 contains 13 residues. The germline CDR1 and CDR2 sequences are MNHEY and SVGAGI. In DNA, the CDR3 is TGTGCCAGCAGCGCCAGGGAAACAGATACGCAGTATTTT. Encoded protein: CASSARETDTQYF.

This rearrangement joins TRBV7-9 to TRBJ2-7; D gene uncertain. With 3 bases removed from V and 0 bases from J, the gap between germline ends came to 12 bases. The CDR3 is 15 residues long. CDR1 is SEHNR, CDR2 FQNEAQ, per germline (reference sequence). The CDR3 nucleotides are TGTGCCAGCAGCTTTATAGGCTCAAACTCCTACGAGCAGTACTTC. Translating it yields CASSFIGSNSYEQYF.